A selection of T cell receptor beta chains follows, all from one sample in a study of cytomegalovirus exposure and HLA in healthy donors. Produced via immunoSEQ multiplex PCR; TCRdb's table is partial and in-frame only. The sample lists 150,000 to 200,000 clones, approximately 71% occurring once. Sequenced: PBMCs. The receptors derive from a man over 45 in good health and CMV-seronegative. Both conserved end residues are part of each CDR3. Fields, in order: CDR3 DNA, CDR3 protein, J gene, clone size, V gene, D gene. A D gene is named only where the DNA matches it firmly. Size tells how often a clone was seen (once, few, many) or the class of an expanded clone, and some rows leave it out.

CDR3 DNA: TGTGCCAGCAGCTCGAGGACAGTCCCTAGCTATGGCTACACCTTC; CDR3 protein: CASSSRTVPSYGYTF; J gene: TRBJ1-2; clone size: NA; V gene: TRBV4-2; D gene: NA
CDR3 DNA: TGCGCCAGCAGCCAAGCGGTCACAGATACGCAGTATTTT; CDR3 protein: CASSQAVTDTQYF; J gene: TRBJ2-3; clone size: few; V gene: TRBV4-3; D gene: NA
CDR3 DNA: TGCAGCGCCCCCTTCCTAGCGGGGGGATACAATGAGCAGTTCTTC; CDR3 protein: CSAPFLAGGYNEQFF; J gene: TRBJ2-1; clone size: NA; V gene: TRBV29-1; D gene: TRBD2
CDR3 DNA: TGTGCCACCAGCAGAGATTTAATGGGGGGTAATGAAAAACTGTTTTTT; CDR3 protein: CATSRDLMGGNEKLFF; J gene: TRBJ1-4; clone size: NA; V gene: TRBV15; D gene: NA
CDR3 DNA: TGTGCCACCAGCAGAGAGTTGAACAGGGGGAATTCACCCCTCCACTTT; CDR3 protein: CATSRELNRGNSPLHF; J gene: TRBJ1-6; clone size: NA; V gene: TRBV15; D gene: TRBD1
CDR3 DNA: TGTGCCAGCAGGGAGGGACTAGCGGGGGGCTTTGAGCAGTACTTC; CDR3 protein: CASREGLAGGFEQYF; J gene: TRBJ2-7; clone size: NA; V gene: TRBV6-1; D gene: TRBD2
CDR3 DNA: TGTGCCAGCAGCCCCAAGGGGGTGGACACTGAAGCTTTCTTT; CDR3 protein: CASSPKGVDTEAFF; J gene: TRBJ1-1; clone size: NA; V gene: TRBV5-6; D gene: NA
CDR3 DNA: TGTGCCAGCAGCCTCTCGGACAGGGAAGAGACCCAGTACTTC; CDR3 protein: CASSLSDREETQYF; J gene: TRBJ2-5; clone size: NA; V gene: TRBV5-4; D gene: TRBD1
CDR3 DNA: TGTGCCAGCAGCCGCAGGCGGGGGGAGGGAGAGACCCAGTACTTC; CDR3 protein: CASSRRRGEGETQYF; J gene: TRBJ2-5; clone size: NA; V gene: TRBV2; D gene: TRBD2
CDR3 DNA: TGCGCCAGCAGCCAAGATGAAGGGGGACGGGCGCCCCAGCATTTT; CDR3 protein: CASSQDEGGRAPQHF; J gene: TRBJ1-5; clone size: NA; V gene: TRBV4-1; D gene: NA
CDR3 DNA: TGTGCCAGCAGCTTGGAGGGGGCGGGAGGCTACACCTTC; CDR3 protein: CASSLEGAGGYTF; J gene: TRBJ1-2; clone size: NA; V gene: TRBV5-4; D gene: TRBD1
CDR3 DNA: TGCAGCGTTGATAGTGGGGGCGGGGGGAACACTGAAGCTTTCTTT; CDR3 protein: CSVDSGGGGNTEAFF; J gene: TRBJ1-1; clone size: few; V gene: TRBV29-1; D gene: NA
CDR3 DNA: TGTGCCAGCAGCCAAGGGACAGGGAACACCGGGGAGCTGTTTTTT; CDR3 protein: CASSQGTGNTGELFF; J gene: TRBJ2-2; clone size: once; V gene: TRBV14; D gene: TRBD1
CDR3 DNA: TGTGCCAGTCGCGACAGGGGTCAGACCCAGTACTTC; CDR3 protein: CASRDRGQTQYF; J gene: TRBJ2-5; clone size: once; V gene: TRBV19; D gene: TRBD1
CDR3 DNA: TGTGCCAGCAGCTTGGGCAAGAGCTCCTATAATTCACCCCTCCACTTT; CDR3 protein: CASSLGKSSYNSPLHF; J gene: TRBJ1-6; clone size: NA; V gene: TRBV7-2; D gene: NA
CDR3 DNA: TGTGCCAGCAGAGCGTTGGGACAGGGGCCCGGCTACACCTTC; CDR3 protein: CASRALGQGPGYTF; J gene: TRBJ1-2; clone size: NA; V gene: TRBV6-1; D gene: TRBD1
CDR3 DNA: TGTGCCAGTAGTATGATGACAGGGGCGGGCTACAATGAGCAGTTCTTC; CDR3 protein: CASSMMTGAGYNEQFF; J gene: TRBJ2-1; clone size: NA; V gene: TRBV19; D gene: TRBD1
CDR3 DNA: TGTGCCAGCAGTCAGGATTCTAACTATGGCTACACCTTC; CDR3 protein: CASSQDSNYGYTF; J gene: TRBJ1-2; clone size: NA; V gene: TRBV28; D gene: NA
CDR3 DNA: TGCGCCAGCAGCTTAAAAGGGGGTTCCGAGCAGTACTTC; CDR3 protein: CASSLKGGSEQYF; J gene: TRBJ2-7; clone size: few; V gene: TRBV5-1; D gene: NA
CDR3 DNA: TGTGCCAGCAGTGGGCCAGGCCATAGCACAGATACGCAGTATTTT; CDR3 protein: CASSGPGHSTDTQYF; J gene: TRBJ2-3; clone size: NA; V gene: TRBV6-1; D gene: NA
CDR3 DNA: TGCGCCAGCAGCCTCTTGATCGGGGGAATGAACACTGAAGCTTTCTTT; CDR3 protein: CASSLLIGGMNTEAFF; J gene: TRBJ1-1; clone size: few; V gene: TRBV5-1; D gene: NA
CDR3 DNA: TGTGCCAGCTCACCGTCTGAGGTATCCTTTGAAGCTTTCTTT; CDR3 protein: CASSPSEVSFEAFF; J gene: TRBJ1-1; clone size: NA; V gene: TRBV18; D gene: NA
CDR3 DNA: TGTGCCAGCAGCGTAGAACCGGGGTACCTCTACGAGCAGTACTTC; CDR3 protein: CASSVEPGYLYEQYF; J gene: TRBJ2-7; clone size: NA; V gene: TRBV9; D gene: NA
CDR3 DNA: TGTGCCAGTACCCGACGGGGCAGGGAGGGTTCCAGCACCGGGGAGCTGTTTTTT; CDR3 protein: CASTRRGREGSSTGELFF; J gene: TRBJ2-2; clone size: NA; V gene: TRBV19; D gene: TRBD2
CDR3 DNA: TGCGCCAGCAGCCAATTGGGAGAATCCTACGAGCAGTACTTC; CDR3 protein: CASSQLGESYEQYF; J gene: TRBJ2-7; clone size: few; V gene: TRBV4-1; D gene: NA
CDR3 DNA: TGTGCCACCACCGGGACAGGGGTCCACGAGCAGTACTTC; CDR3 protein: CATTGTGVHEQYF; J gene: TRBJ2-7; clone size: few; V gene: TRBV6-1; D gene: TRBD1
CDR3 DNA: TGTGCCAGCAACAGCGGGGGGAGGCAGCCCCAGCATTTT; CDR3 protein: CASNSGGRQPQHF; J gene: TRBJ1-5; clone size: once; V gene: TRBV28; D gene: NA
CDR3 DNA: TGTGCCAGCAGCCCTGACAGGGCTTCTGGGGCCAACGTCCTGACTTTC; CDR3 protein: CASSPDRASGANVLTF; J gene: TRBJ2-6; clone size: NA; V gene: TRBV7-6; D gene: TRBD1
CDR3 DNA: TGTGCCAGCAGCTCCCCCCGGGACAGGGGGACCTACGAGCAGTACTTC; CDR3 protein: CASSSPRDRGTYEQYF; J gene: TRBJ2-7; clone size: NA; V gene: TRBV7-3; D gene: TRBD1